This paragraph covers one TCR beta chain sequence. As originally analysed: Cell counts per sample came from amplifying reference gene primers. Some clones are missing from TCRdb's copy, which holds only in-frame ones; the method was immunoSEQ multiplex PCR. V and J calls and clone size come straight from that table; D and trimming were deduced from the DNA. The sample yields 150,000 to 200,000 clones, more than 75% seen once. This sample was included in a study of blood T cell repertoires in COVID-19. Turning to the study itself: Samples of COVID-19 (acute and convalescent) were obtained from the United States, Italy and Spain.

The V end lost 4 bases, the J end lost 0 bases, and 9 bases lay between the germline ends. This CDR3 spans 13 amino acids. The germline CDR1 and CDR2 sequences are SQVTM and ANQGSEA. The specimen sequenced was peripheral blood. V usage is TRBV29-1 and J usage is TRBJ1-1; unclear D gene. This TCR derives from a man in his 60s with active or convalescent COVID-19. In DNA, the CDR3 is TGCAGCGTTGTTGTACAGATGAACACTGAAGCTTTCTTT. This codes for CSVVVQMNTEAFF.